This TCR beta chain was sequenced for a study of shared clonotypes between healthy human individuals. Findings and limits, study-wide: Sampling used blood alone; tissue repertoires probably differ.

Every contributor of samples was a Caucasian grown-up residing in Nashville, Tennessee. About this clone itself: The antigen remains undetermined.

Sequencing used immunoSEQ multiplex PCR; TCRdb keeps in-frame clones, though not all of them. The profile shows under 550,000 clones, 90% to 96% of them singletons. V shed 0 bases, J shed 4 bases, and the junction held 5 bases outside the gene matches. This CDR3 region has 16 residues. Germline V CDR1 and CDR2: MGHRA, YSYEKL. The J gene is TRBJ2-5, the V gene TRBV4-1; 10 positions match TRBD2. This sequence was found in a woman aged 30 to 39 in good health. The sequencing input was naive CD4+ T cells sorted from blood. Subset indicated: CD45RA+ positively selected. The CDR3 DNA sequence: TGCGCCAGCAGCCAAGATAGCGGGAGGAGGTCAGAGACCCAGTACTTC. This codes for CASSQDSGRRSETQYF.